In this sample, the clone carrying this T cell receptor (beta chain) turned up once. With 1 base removed from V and 6 bases from J, the gap between germline ends came to 13 bases. The CDR3 is 15 residues long. Germline assignment: CDR1 KGHSH and CDR2 LQKENI. The sample belongs to a study of CD8 T cells in Susac syndrome. cDNA came from about 0.46 to 1 ug RNA primed by random hexamers. TCRdb re-called the immunoSEQ multiplex PCR reads through MiXCR, storing one row per CDR3 protein. The sample includes 150,000 to 200,000 distinct CDR3 sequences, 94% of them seen just once. Specimen: CD4+ T cells from PBMCs. V usage is TRBV18 and J usage is TRBJ2-1; D unclear. The receptor was derived from a human donor with Susac syndrome. For the CDR3, the DNA is TGTGCCAGCTCACCACTGGGCTCGCCGGGCAATGAGCAGTTCTTC. This sequence encodes CASSPLGSPGNEQFF.